The 29 T cell receptor beta chains in this list originate from one sample, sequenced in a study of human T cells and chemical hapten exposure. TCRdb re-derived calls from the RACE reads in MiXCR, one entry per CDR3 protein. The repertoire holds about 290,000 distinct CDR3 sequences, with 7.5% to 8% as singletons. Sample time point: pre-sensitization, week 0. Regarding treatment: therapeutic diphenylcyclopropenone sensitization with weekly scalp DPC. The input for sequencing was whole blood, taken in connection with sensitization to the hapten diphenylcyclopropenone (DPC). These receptors were taken from a man aged 18-30 years with alopecia areata. Some clones in this sample may be carry-over from other donors' samples.

V and J are TRBV12-3 or TRBV12-4 and TRBJ2-3, with D perhaps TRBD1 (5 bases). The CDR3 is made up of 14 amino acids. Between the trimmed V and J ends, which lost 2 bases and 6 bases, there was a span of 12 bases. CDR3 coding DNA: TGTGCCAGCAGTTTATCAGGGTTTTTGGATACGCAGTATTTT. This encodes CASSLSGFLDTQYF.

This clonotype was observed a handful of times. This chain connects TRBV2 to TRBJ2-5; D gene unclear. Trimming took off 6 bases at V and 1 base at J, with 12 bases between the two ends. The germline V gene encodes CDR1 SNHLY and CDR2 FYNNEI. This CDR3 is 14 amino acids long. This CDR3 reads CASRALASQETQYF. For the CDR3, the DNA is TGTGCCAGCAGGGCCCTGGCGTCCCAAGAGACCCAGTACTTC.

The table lists this clonotype with many counts. CDR3 in DNA: TGCGCCAGCAGCTTTCCGGGACTAGCGGGGTGGTACAATGAGCAGTTCTTC. It encodes CASSFPGLAGWYNEQFF. J is TRBJ2-1 and V is TRBV5-1; TRBD2 agrees at 13 bases. The length of the CDR3 is 17 residues. V dropped 2 bases and J dropped 4; count of bases not matched to a gene: 6. Germline V gene lookup returns CDR1 SGHRS and CDR2 YFSETQ.

In this sample, this clonotype turned up a few times. The gene calls are TRBV3-1 and TRBJ2-7; 8 bases map to TRBD1. The CDR3 has 15 amino acids. V gave up 1 base and J gave up 3 bases; unmatched junction bases: 5. The V gene's germline CDR1 is LGHDT and CDR2 YNNKEL (reference sequence). The CDR3 DNA is TGTGCCAGCAGCCAAGCACGACAGGGGAGCTACGAGCAGTACGTC. Protein product: CASSQARQGSYEQYV.

In this sample, this clonotype turned up many times. The rearrangement links TRBV6-5 to TRBJ2-7, with a tentative D call TRBD2 (5 bases). Germline V lookup: CDR1 MNHEY, CDR2 SVGAGI. The CDR3 spans 15 residues. Trimming stripped 0 bases from V and 1 base from J, with 10 bases between. CDR3 loop: CASSYSRPGSYEQYF. DNA for the CDR3: TGTGCCAGCAGTTACTCGAGGCCGGGGTCCTACGAGCAGTACTTC.

This clonotype was counted between two and nine times. The chain carries TRBV11-2 and TRBJ1-6; D might be TRBD1 (5 bases). Trimming stripped 6 bases from V and 0 bases from J, with 6 bases between. The germline CDR1 and CDR2 sequences are SGHAT and FQNNGV. There are 14 residues in the CDR3. The CDR3 DNA reads TGTGCCAGCAGACAGGTCTCCTATAATTCACCCCTCCACTTT. Translated, it gives CASRQVSYNSPLHF.

This clonotype was observed a handful of times. The chain combines TRBV7-9 with TRBJ1-3, with D perhaps TRBD1 (5 bases). There are 14 residues in the CDR3. Germline values: CDR1 SEHNR, CDR2 FQNEAQ (reference sequence). The V end was cut by 5 bases, the J end by 3 bases, with 11 bases between. The CDR3 is CASSPGGGGNTIYF. CDR3 nucleotides: TGTGCCAGCAGCCCCGGCGGGGGTGGAAACACCATATATTTT. Full variable domain (rest looked up from reference TRBV7-9 and TRBJ1-3): DTGVSQNPRHKITKRGQNVTFRCDPISEHNRLYWYRQTLGQGPEFLTYFQNEAQLEKSRLLSDRFSAERPKGSFSTLEIQRTEQGDSAMYLCASSPGGGGNTIYFGEGSWLTVV.

This clonotype was counted at least ten times. This chain uses TRBV4-1 with TRBJ2-2; D ambiguous. Germline values: CDR1 MGHRA, CDR2 YSYEKL. Trimming took off 0 bases at V and 5 bases at J, with 13 bases between the two ends. The CDR3 runs 16 residues. CDR3 in DNA: TGCGCCAGCAGCCAAGATGTAGGCAGGCGTACCGGGGAGCTGTTTTTT. Translating it yields CASSQDVGRRTGELFF.

This clonotype showed up just a few times. The rearrangement uses TRBV6-5 and TRBJ2-2, with 7 bases fitting TRBD2. Germline values: CDR1 MNHEY, CDR2 SVGAGI. The CDR3 is made up of 15 amino acids. V trimming: 5 bases; J trimming: 3 bases; junction bases outside the gene matches: 6. The CDR3 spells CASSTIGGYTGELFF. CDR3 nucleotides: TGTGCCAGCAGTACTATCGGGGGGTACACCGGGGAGCTGTTTTTT.

This clonotype has just a few counts. The genes are TRBV7-2 and TRBJ2-3; D is perhaps TRBD2 (5 bases). Trimming cost V 2 bases and J 1 base, with 16 bases left between them. This CDR3 comprises 17 residues. Per the germline V gene, CDR1 is SGHTA and CDR2 is FQGNSA. CDR3 nucleotides: TGTGCCAGCAGCTTAAACCCAACGGGGTCAGGCACAGATACGCAGTATTTT. It encodes CASSLNPTGSGTDTQYF. The full variable domain, rest sourced from reference TRBV7-2 and TRBJ2-3, is GAGVSQSPSNKVTEKGKDVELRCDPISGHTALYWYRQSLGQGLEFLIYFQGNSAPDKSGLPSDRFSAERTGGSVSTLTIQRTQQEDSAVYLCASSLNPTGSGTDTQYFGPGTRLTVL.

This clonotype was counted a few times. The chain joins TRBV29-1 to TRBJ1-2, with a tentative D call TRBD1 (6 bases). The germline CDR1 and CDR2 sequences are SQVTM and ANQGSEA. The CDR3 covers 15 residues. The CDR3 sequence is CTSLVVGGRNYGYTF. As DNA, the CDR3 is TGCACCTCTCTGGTGGTGGGGGGCAGAAACTATGGCTACACCTTC.

This clonotype has more than one count but fewer than ten. The chain couples TRBV12-3 or TRBV12-4 to TRBJ2-6; tentatively, D is TRBD2 (5 bases). Trimming took 1 base from V and 3 from J, leaving 13 bases between them. This CDR3 is 17 amino acids long. The CDR3 is CASSLGGWHHGANVLTF. The DNA for the CDR3 is TGTGCCAGCAGTTTAGGCGGGTGGCACCATGGGGCCAACGTCCTGACTTTC.

CDR3 coding DNA: TGTGCCAGCAGCCGACGGACCGGGACTAGCATCACAGATACGCAGTATTTT. Amino acid sequence: CASSRRTGTSITDTQYF. This chain connects TRBV7-2 to TRBJ2-3; 9 positions agree with TRBD2. There are 17 residues in the CDR3. CDR1 and CDR2 from the germline V gene are SGHTA and FQGNSA. Trimming at V came to 5 bases and at J to 2 bases, leaving 11 bases not matched to a gene.

This clonotype appeared a few times. V is TRBV12-3 or TRBV12-4 and J is TRBJ2-7, with TRBD2 matching 11 bases. This CDR3 has 13 amino acids. J gave up 4 bases and V 8 bases, and 4 bases lay outside the gene matches. CDR3: CASRLAGGYEQYF. CDR3 sequence (DNA): TGTGCCAGCCGCCTAGCGGGGGGATACGAGCAGTACTTC.

This clonotype was counted a few times. The chain combines TRBV7-9 with TRBJ1-1; TRBD1 agrees at 10 bases. Germline-derived CDR1 and CDR2 are SEHNR and FQNEAQ (reference sequence). The CDR3 contains 15 residues. Trimming cost V 8 bases and J 5 bases; bases outside gene matches: 11. The CDR3 loop reads CASRLDRGHYTEAFF. The CDR3 DNA reads TGTGCCAGCCGATTAGACAGGGGGCATTATACTGAAGCTTTCTTT. The full variable domain, with the rest looked up from reference TRBV7-9 and TRBJ1-1, is DTGVSQNPRHKITKRGQNVTFRCDPISEHNRLYWYRQTLGQGPEFLTYFQNEAQLEKSRLLSDRFSAERPKGSFSTLEIQRTEQGDSAMYLCASRLDRGHYTEAFFGQGTRLTVV.

This clonotype showed up just a few times. The rearrangement joins TRBV7-9 to TRBJ2-5; 9 nucleotides align to TRBD2. Germline V gene sequence: CDR1 SEHNR, CDR2 FQNEAQ (reference sequence). This CDR3 is built from 16 residues. The V and J ends lost 4 bases and 4 bases, in that order; junction bases with no gene match: 10. The CDR3 sequence is CASSSLAGAIAETQYF. The CDR3 DNA reads TGTGCCAGCAGCTCGTTAGCGGGGGCTATCGCAGAGACCCAGTACTTC.

The sample holds a few counts of this clonotype. J is TRBJ1-2 and V is TRBV5-1, with D uncertain. Trimming took off 1 base at V and 3 bases at J, with 10 bases between the two ends. Germline values: CDR1 SGHRS, CDR2 YFSETQ. CDR3 length: 14 residues. CDR3 DNA sequence: TGCGCCAGCAGCTTGTCTCCAGGAGACTATGGCTACACCTTC. It translates to CASSLSPGDYGYTF.

In this sample, this clonotype turned up a few times. The genes are TRBV5-1 and TRBJ2-7, with TRBD1 matching 8 bases. Germline loops: CDR1 SGHRS, CDR2 YFSETQ. There are 16 residues in the CDR3. After removal of 5 bases from V and 2 bases from J, the junction contained 12 bases not matched to a gene. CDR3 region: CASSSGETGEPYEQYF. The CDR3 DNA reads as TGCGCCAGCAGTTCGGGCGAGACAGGGGAGCCCTACGAGCAGTACTTC.

V and J are TRBV29-1 and TRBJ2-2, with 8 bases fitting TRBD2. Trimming cost V 6 bases and J 1 base; bases outside gene matches: 4. Per germline, CDR1 SQVTM and CDR2 ANQGSEA. CDR3 size: 14 residues. The CDR3 loop reads CSVATSGNTGELFF. CDR3 sequence (DNA): TGCAGCGTGGCTACTAGCGGGAACACCGGGGAGCTGTTTTTT.

V is TRBV29-1 and J is TRBJ1-1; a weak D match, TRBD1 (6 bases). The CDR3 loop spans 11 amino acids. V was pared by 4 bases and J by 8 bases, with 11 bases between. Germline CDR1 SQVTM, CDR2 ANQGSEA. The CDR3 protein is CSVAWGLEAFF. The CDR3 coding sequence is TGCAGCGTTGCTTGGGGGCTAGAAGCTTTCTTT.

The chain carries TRBV11-1 and TRBJ1-1, with D possibly TRBD1 on 6 matching bases. The CDR3 covers 14 residues. The V end lost 7 bases, the J end lost 4 bases, and 16 bases lay between the germline ends. Germline V CDR1 and CDR2: SGHAT, FQDESV (reference sequence). DNA for the CDR3: TGTGCCAGCACCAACAGGGATCGCGGCACTGAAGCTTTCTTT. The encoded protein is CASTNRDRGTEAFF.

This clonotype was seen more than once but under ten times. The V and J genes are TRBV12-3 or TRBV12-4 and TRBJ1-6, with 7 bases that match TRBD1. V dropped 3 bases and J dropped 8; count of bases not matched to a gene: 4. This CDR3 spans 14 amino acids. The CDR3 is CASSLRTGDSPLHF. The CDR3 DNA sequence: TGTGCCAGCAGTTTGAGGACAGGTGATTCACCCCTCCACTTT.

This clonotype has only a few counts. The V and J genes are TRBV7-9 and TRBJ1-5, with D maybe TRBD1 (5 bases). Trimming removed 1 base at V and 3 bases at J, with 10 bases between. The length of the CDR3 is 15 residues. Germline CDR1 SEHNR, CDR2 FQNEAQ (reference sequence). The CDR3 coding sequence is TGTGCCAGCAGCTTAGGGCCGGGGACCAATCAGCCCCAGCATTTT. Residues: CASSLGPGTNQPQHF.

The sample holds a few counts of this clonotype. The chain has TRBV12-3 or TRBV12-4 and TRBJ1-5; weak D call: TRBD1 (6 bases). V was pared by 7 bases and J by 4 bases, with 11 bases between. The CDR3 has 13 residues. The CDR3, as DNA: TGTGCCAGCAACAGGGAGGATAATCAGCCCCAGCATTTT. Protein product: CASNREDNQPQHF.

This clonotype was counted ten times or more. J is TRBJ2-2 and V is TRBV10-3; tentative D call: TRBD1 (6 bases). The CDR3 covers 16 residues. The V end lost 0 bases, the J end lost 0 bases, and 8 bases lay between the germline ends. Per the germline V gene, CDR1 is ENHRY and CDR2 is SYGVKD. Here the CDR3 reads CAISESTGTNTGELFF. CDR3 bases: TGTGCCATCAGTGAGTCCACAGGGACGAACACCGGGGAGCTGTTTTTT.

This clonotype was recorded at least ten times. This chain links TRBV9 with TRBJ2-3, with TRBD2 as a possible D gene (6 bases). CDR3 length equals 15 residues. The V gene's germline CDR1 is SGDLS and CDR2 YYNGEE. Trimming shortened V by 3 bases and J by 1 base, and 12 bases separated the two germline ends. The CDR3 reads CASSGSGDRTDTQYF. The CDR3 bases are TGTGCCAGCAGCGGTTCGGGGGACCGCACAGATACGCAGTATTTT.

This clonotype was counted between two and nine times. The gene calls are TRBV20-1 and TRBJ2-1; 8 bases fit TRBD2. The length of the CDR3 is 15 residues. Trimming at V came to 3 bases and at J to 6 bases, leaving 10 bases not matched to a gene. Per the germline V gene, CDR1 is DFQATT and CDR2 is SNEGSKA (reference sequence). The CDR3 nucleotides read TGCAGTGCTAGGGCCCTTAGCGGGGAACGCAATGAGCAGTTCTTC. Protein: CSARALSGERNEQFF.

The chain combines TRBV6-2 or TRBV6-3 with TRBJ2-7, with 8 bases fitting TRBD1. CDR3 size: 14 residues. CDR1 MNHEY and CDR2 SVGEGT come from the germline V gene. V shed 5 bases and J 3 bases; nucleotides not matched to a gene: 6. CDR3 in amino acids: CASSALDRDYEQYF. CDR3 coding DNA: TGTGCCAGCAGTGCCCTGGACAGGGACTACGAGCAGTACTTC.

This clonotype was picked up a small number of times. CDR3 DNA sequence: TGCAGTGCTATCGCAGGGGGATCCCCCCACGAGCAGTACGTC. Protein product: CSAIAGGSPHEQYV. The chain recombines TRBV20-1 with TRBJ2-7; 7 bases align to TRBD1. The CDR3 contains 14 residues. J was trimmed by 5 bases and V by 4 bases; bases with no gene match: 11. Germline assignment: CDR1 DFQATT and CDR2 SNEGSKA (reference sequence).